The next 9 T cell receptor beta chains were all read from a single sample in a study of cytomegalovirus exposure and HLA in healthy donors. A multiplex PCR was run with 60 Vbeta primers and 13 Jbeta primers. Method: immunoSEQ multiplex PCR; TCRdb's copy keeps in-frame clones and lacks some. The data contain roughly 130,000 clones, 70% to 85% of them seen just once; the ten biggest clones take up roughly 3%. Material for sequencing was PBMCs. These receptors all stem from a woman aged 18-35 years in good health and CMV-seropositive.

This chain links TRBV6-5 with TRBJ2-7; 9 bases agree with TRBD1. This CDR3 spans 14 amino acids. Per the germline V gene, CDR1 is MNHEY and CDR2 is SVGAGI. The trim removed 2 bases at V and 3 bases at J, leaving 2 bases unmatched. For the CDR3, the DNA is TGTGCCAGCAGTTACGGGACAGGGTACTACGAGCAGTACTTC. Amino acid sequence: CASSYGTGYYEQYF.

The chain couples TRBV19 to TRBJ2-3, with a possible D match to TRBD1 (6 bases). CDR1 and CDR2 (germline): LNHDA, SQIVND (reference sequence). The CDR3 length is 14 residues. V gave up 7 bases and J gave up 3 bases, with 14 bases separating them. CDR3 coding DNA: TGTGCCAGTAACTTGAACAGGGCTACAGATACGCAGTATTTT. Amino acids: CASNLNRATDTQYF.

The chain couples TRBV6-1 to TRBJ1-1; a weak D match, TRBD1 (5 bases). Germline CDR1 and CDR2: MNHNS and SASEGT. V lost 3 bases to trimming and J lost 4 bases, with 12 bases between them. This CDR3 is 14 amino acids long. The CDR3 nucleotides are TGTGCCAGCAGTGATCAGGGTTTTACCACTGAAGCTTTCTTT. Translating gives CASSDQGFTTEAFF.

The chain uses TRBV19 and TRBJ2-5, with 12 bases identical to TRBD2. V trimming: 0 bases; J trimming: 7 bases; junction bases outside the gene matches: 3. Per the germline V gene, CDR1 is LNHDA and CDR2 is SQIVND (reference sequence). The CDR3 spans 15 residues. The chain's CDR3 is CASSIDLLAGGTQYF. The DNA for the CDR3 is TGTGCCAGTAGTATAGATCTACTAGCGGGGGGGACCCAGTACTTC.

V usage is TRBV13 and J usage is TRBJ2-7, with a weak D call TRBD1 (6 bases). CDR1 PRHDT and CDR2 FYEKMQ come from the germline V gene (reference sequence). V dropped 3 bases and J dropped 0 bases, with 9 bases sitting between them. CDR3 length equals 14 residues. In DNA form, the CDR3 reads TGTGCCAGCAGCTTCCGGGACAACTCCTACGAGCAGTACTTC. This sequence encodes CASSFRDNSYEQYF.

This clone was seen only once. V usage is TRBV7-9 and J usage is TRBJ2-2; 7 bases align to TRBD2. J lost 2 bases, V lost 8 bases, and 2 bases had no gene match. CDR3 length: 13 residues. The germline V gene encodes CDR1 SEHNR and CDR2 FQNEAQ (reference sequence). CDR3 residues: CASGRVNTGELFF. The CDR3 region has the DNA TGTGCCAGCGGGAGGGTTAACACCGGGGAGCTGTTTTTT.

This rearrangement joins TRBV2 to TRBJ1-1, with D possibly matching TRBD1 (5 bases). Germline-derived CDR1 and CDR2 are SNHLY and FYNNEI. Trimming removed 7 bases at V and 1 base at J, with 10 bases between. CDR3 length equals 13 residues. The CDR3 protein is CASMGGENTEAFF. The CDR3 coding sequence is TGTGCCAGCATGGGAGGGGAGAACACTGAAGCTTTCTTT.

The chain couples TRBV7-2 to TRBJ2-2; D not resolved. The V gene's germline CDR1 is SGHTA and CDR2 FQGNSA. The CDR3 extends over 12 amino acids. The ends were cut back, 3 bases at V and 5 bases at J, with 4 bases in the middle. CDR3 DNA: TGTGCCAGCAGCTTCTCTACCGGGGAGCTGTTTTTT. As protein: CASSFSTGELFF.

The chain links TRBV29-1 to TRBJ2-3, with 13 bases that match TRBD2. V lost 1 base and J lost 2; bases outside the gene matches: 3. Germline lookup yields CDR1 SQVTM and CDR2 ANQGSEA. This CDR3 spans 16 amino acids. The CDR3 protein is CSVEGGTSGDTDTQYF. The CDR3 region has the DNA TGCAGCGTTGAAGGGGGGACTAGCGGGGACACAGATACGCAGTATTTT.